The clone carrying this T cell receptor beta chain occurred a few times. This CDR3 is 12 amino acids long. Germline-derived CDR1 and CDR2 are DFQATT and SNEGSKA (reference sequence). Between the trimmed V and J ends, which lost 3 bases and 8 bases, there was a span of 10 bases. Primers used for first-strand cDNA, a TRAV- and TRBV-specific set, covered both alpha and beta chains. With a constant-region primer and a V-primer adapter, TCRs were subjected to about 20 PCR cycles of amplification. In vitro transcription amplified the mRNA that had been isolated. TCRdb re-called the reads through MiXCR, storing one row per CDR3 protein. The sample lists under 95,000 distinct CDR3 sequences; 15% to 20% were seen once. This sample stems from a study of low-dose radiotherapy and immunotherapy resistance in tumors. Regarding time point: before trial treatment. Donors received a regimen that comprised nivolumab, ipilimumab, aspirin, low-dose cyclophosphamide and low-dose radiotherapy.

The V gene is TRBV20-1, the J gene TRBJ2-2; D gene uncertain. The sequence was obtained from a male donor with prostate cancer. Sequenced here: PBMCs, sampled before treatment. CDR3 sequence: CSARARNGELFF. CDR3 nucleotide sequence: TGCAGTGCTAGGGCCCGGAATGGGGAGCTGTTTTTT.